This TCR beta chain was identified during a study of cytomegalovirus exposure and HLA in healthy donors. Study information: Falling in the Caucasian-associated ancestry cluster were 80% to 85% of around 370 genotyped donors.

In regard to this clone: A junction end diverges from the germline sequence, so it may reflect a read error.

The CDR3 contains 13 residues. Germline CDR1 and CDR2: ENHRY and SYGVKD. Use of 60 Vbeta and 13 Jbeta primers characterized the PCR. The repertoire was sequenced with immunoSEQ multiplex PCR; TCRdb's copy has only in-frame clones and lacks some. The sample yields 150,000 to 200,000 clones, around 80% seen once. Sequencing was performed on PBMCs. This chain links TRBV10-3 with TRBJ1-2; D might be TRBD1 (6 bases). This sequence originates from a woman aged 35 to 49 in good health and CMV-seronegative. CDR3 bases: TGTGCCATCAACCCAGGACAGAACTCTGGCTACACCTTC. Protein sequence: CAINPGQNSGYTF.